This entry features one T cell receptor (beta chain) sequence. MiXCR, run by TCRdb on the RT-PCR reads, gives a single entry per CDR3 protein. Counted here are thousands of distinct CDR3 sequences, around a third occurring once; the ten biggest clones make up around 5.1%. Sequencing was performed on memory CD4+ T cells from salivary gland. The receptor was derived from a female donor with primary Sjogren's syndrome.

The CDR3 DNA reads TGTGCCAGCAGCGCCTCTCTGAGCGGGGGGGCTTCCACAGATACGCAGTATTTT. Translating gives CASSASLSGGASTDTQYF. This chain joins TRBV7-2 and TRBJ2-3; 10 positions match TRBD2. Germline CDR1 SGHTA, CDR2 FQGNSA. The CDR3 runs to 18 residues. The ends lost 5 bases at V and 2 bases at J; junction bases unmatched: 13.